This T cell receptor beta chain was documented in a study of T cell responses to AZD1222 COVID-19 vaccine. General study points: Baseline seropositivity characterized only a handful of AZD1222 recipients. Clonal diversity was possibly underestimated, and the donors were mostly white British, with more females. Repertoires were obtained only post-peak T cell response.

Concerning this clone: Its antigen is still unknown.

TCRdb keeps only in-frame clones here, not all; method: immunoSEQ multiplex PCR. The repertoire holds under 95,000 clones, with 85% to 90% as singletons. The receptor comes from an adult in good health. Sequenced material: peripheral blood, taken on day 0 of AZD1222 vaccination.

The CDR3 is CASSLRPGSSYEQYF. DNA for the CDR3: TGCGCCAGCAGCTTGAGGCCCGGGAGCTCCTACGAGCAGTACTTC. This rearrangement joins TRBV5-1 to TRBJ2-7, with a possible D match to TRBD2 (6 bases). CDR1 and CDR2 from the germline V gene are SGHRS and YFSETQ. The CDR3 contains 15 residues. Deletions cut 1 base from V and 0 bases from J, with 11 bases between.